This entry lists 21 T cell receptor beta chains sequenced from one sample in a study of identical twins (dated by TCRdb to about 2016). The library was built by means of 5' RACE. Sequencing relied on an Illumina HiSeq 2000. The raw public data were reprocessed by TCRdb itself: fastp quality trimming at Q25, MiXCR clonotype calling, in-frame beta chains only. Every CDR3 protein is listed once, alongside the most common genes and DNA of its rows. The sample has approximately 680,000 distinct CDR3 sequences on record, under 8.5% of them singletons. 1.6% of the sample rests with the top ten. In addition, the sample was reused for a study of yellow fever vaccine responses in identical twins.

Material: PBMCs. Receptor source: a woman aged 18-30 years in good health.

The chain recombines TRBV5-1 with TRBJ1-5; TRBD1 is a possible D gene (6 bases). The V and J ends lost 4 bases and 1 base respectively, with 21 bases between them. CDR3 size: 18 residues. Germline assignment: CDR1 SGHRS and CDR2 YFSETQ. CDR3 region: CASSVPRDTPSSNQPQHF. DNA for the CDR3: TGCGCCAGCAGCGTCCCCCGGGACACACCGTCCAGCAATCAGCCCCAGCATTTT.

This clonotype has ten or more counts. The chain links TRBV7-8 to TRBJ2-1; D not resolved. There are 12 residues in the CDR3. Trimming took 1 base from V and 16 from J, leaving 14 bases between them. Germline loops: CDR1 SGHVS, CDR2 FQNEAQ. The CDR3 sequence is CASSLVAAPLFF. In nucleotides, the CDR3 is TGTGCCAGCAGCTTAGTAGCTGCGCCGTTATTCTTC.

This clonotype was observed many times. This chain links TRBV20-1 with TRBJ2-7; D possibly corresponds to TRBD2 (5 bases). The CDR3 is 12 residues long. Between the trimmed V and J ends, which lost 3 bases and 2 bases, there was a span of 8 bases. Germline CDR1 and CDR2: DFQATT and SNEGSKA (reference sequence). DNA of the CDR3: TGCAGTGCTAGGTCCGGGACCTACGAGCAGTACGTC. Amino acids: CSARSGTYEQYV.

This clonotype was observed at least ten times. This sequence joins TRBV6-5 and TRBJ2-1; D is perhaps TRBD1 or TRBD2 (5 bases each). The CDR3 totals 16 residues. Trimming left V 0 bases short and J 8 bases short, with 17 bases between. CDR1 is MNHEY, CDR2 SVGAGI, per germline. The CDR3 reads CASSYSPRGLRHEQFF. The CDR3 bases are TGTGCCAGCAGTTACTCACCCCGGGGCCTTCGACATGAGCAGTTCTTC.

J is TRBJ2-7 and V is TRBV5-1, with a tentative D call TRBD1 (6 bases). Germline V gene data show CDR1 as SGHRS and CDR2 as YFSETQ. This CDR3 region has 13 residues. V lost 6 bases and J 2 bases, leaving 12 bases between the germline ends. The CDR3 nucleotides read TGCGCCAGCACAGGGGAAGGGCCCTACGAGCAGTACTTC. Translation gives CASTGEGPYEQYF.

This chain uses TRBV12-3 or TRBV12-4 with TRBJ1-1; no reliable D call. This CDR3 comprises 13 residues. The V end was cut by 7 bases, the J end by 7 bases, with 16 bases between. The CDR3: CASTPYSGFEAFF. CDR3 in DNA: TGTGCCAGCACCCCATACTCGGGGTTTGAAGCTTTCTTT.

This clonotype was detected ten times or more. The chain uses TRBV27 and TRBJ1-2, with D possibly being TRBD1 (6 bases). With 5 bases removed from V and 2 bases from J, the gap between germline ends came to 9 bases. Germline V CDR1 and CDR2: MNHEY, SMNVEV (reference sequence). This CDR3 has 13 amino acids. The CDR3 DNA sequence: TGTGCCAGCAGTCCGGACAGCAACTATGGCTACACCTTC. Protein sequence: CASSPDSNYGYTF.

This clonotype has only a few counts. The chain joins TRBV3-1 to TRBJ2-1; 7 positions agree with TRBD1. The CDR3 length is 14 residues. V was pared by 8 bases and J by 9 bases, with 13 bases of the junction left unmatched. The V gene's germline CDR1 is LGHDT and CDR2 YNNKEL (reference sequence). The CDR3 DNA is TGTGCCAGCGCCAGGTCAGGGGGTATGTTTGAGCAGTTCTTC. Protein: CASARSGGMFEQFF.

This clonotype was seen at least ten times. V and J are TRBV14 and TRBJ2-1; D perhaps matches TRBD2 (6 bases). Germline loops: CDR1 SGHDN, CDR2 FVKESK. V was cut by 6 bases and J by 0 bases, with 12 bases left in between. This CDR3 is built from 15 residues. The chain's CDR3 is CASSRGTYSYNEQFF. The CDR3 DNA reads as TGTGCCAGCAGTCGCGGGACCTACTCCTACAATGAGCAGTTCTTC.

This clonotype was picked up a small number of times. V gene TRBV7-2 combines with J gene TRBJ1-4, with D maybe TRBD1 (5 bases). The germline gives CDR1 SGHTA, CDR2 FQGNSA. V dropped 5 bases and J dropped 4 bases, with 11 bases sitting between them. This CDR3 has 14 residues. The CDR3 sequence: CASSRGTLNEKLFF. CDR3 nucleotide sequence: TGTGCCAGCAGCCGCGGGACTCTTAATGAAAAACTGTTTTTT.

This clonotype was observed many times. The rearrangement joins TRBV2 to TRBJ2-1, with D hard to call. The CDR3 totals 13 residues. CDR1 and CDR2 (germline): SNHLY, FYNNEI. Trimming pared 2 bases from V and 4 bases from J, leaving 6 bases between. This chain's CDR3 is CASSELGYNEQFF. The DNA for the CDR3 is TGTGCCAGCAGTGAATTGGGTTACAATGAGCAGTTCTTC. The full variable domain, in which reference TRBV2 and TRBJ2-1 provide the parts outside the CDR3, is EPEVTQTPSHQVTQMGQEVILRCVPISNHLYFYWYRQILGQKVEFLVSFYNNEISEKSEIFDDQFSVERPDGSNFTLKIRSTKLEDSAMYFCASSELGYNEQFFGPGTRLTVL.

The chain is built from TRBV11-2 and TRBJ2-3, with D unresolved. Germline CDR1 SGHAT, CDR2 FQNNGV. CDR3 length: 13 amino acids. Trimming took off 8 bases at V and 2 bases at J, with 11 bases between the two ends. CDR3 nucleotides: TGTGCCAGCCGCGACACCAACACAGATACGCAGTATTTT. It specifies CASRDTNTDTQYF. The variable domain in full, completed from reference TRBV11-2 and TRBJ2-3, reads EAGVAQSPRYKIIEKRQSVAFWCNPISGHATLYWYQQILGQGPKLLIQFQNNGVVDDSQLPKDRFSAERLKGVDSTLKIQPAKLEDSAVYLCASRDTNTDTQYFGPGTRLTVL.

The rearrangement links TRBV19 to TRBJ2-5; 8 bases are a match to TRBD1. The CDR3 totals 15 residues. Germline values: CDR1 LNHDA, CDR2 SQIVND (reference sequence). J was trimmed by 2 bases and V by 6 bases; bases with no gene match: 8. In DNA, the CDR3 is TGTGCCAGTAGCACCGGGACAGGTCCTCAAGAGACCCAGTACTTC. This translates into CASSTGTGPQETQYF.

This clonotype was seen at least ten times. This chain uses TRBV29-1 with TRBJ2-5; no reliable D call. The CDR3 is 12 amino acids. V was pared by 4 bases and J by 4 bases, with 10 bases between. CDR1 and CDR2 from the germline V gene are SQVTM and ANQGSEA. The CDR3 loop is CSVAFSGETQYF. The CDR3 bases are TGCAGCGTTGCCTTCAGTGGAGAGACCCAGTACTTC.

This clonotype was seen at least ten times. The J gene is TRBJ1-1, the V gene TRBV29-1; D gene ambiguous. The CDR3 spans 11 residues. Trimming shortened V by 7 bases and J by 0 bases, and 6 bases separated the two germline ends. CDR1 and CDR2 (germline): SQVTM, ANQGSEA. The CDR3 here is CSAELNTEAFF. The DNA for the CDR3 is TGCAGCGCGGAATTGAACACTGAAGCTTTCTTT.

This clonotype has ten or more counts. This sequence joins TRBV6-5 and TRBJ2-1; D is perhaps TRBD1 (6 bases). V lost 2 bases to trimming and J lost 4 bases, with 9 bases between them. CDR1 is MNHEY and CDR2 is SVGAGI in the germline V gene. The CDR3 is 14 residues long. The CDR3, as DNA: TGTGCCAGCAGTTACAGGACAGAGTACAATGAGCAGTTCTTC. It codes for CASSYRTEYNEQFF.

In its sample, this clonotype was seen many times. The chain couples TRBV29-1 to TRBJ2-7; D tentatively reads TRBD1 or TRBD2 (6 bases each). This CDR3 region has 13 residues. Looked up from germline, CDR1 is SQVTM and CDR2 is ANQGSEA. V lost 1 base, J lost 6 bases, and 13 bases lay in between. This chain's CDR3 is CSVEAKGGLEQYF. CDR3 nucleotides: TGCAGCGTTGAAGCGAAGGGGGGTCTCGAGCAGTACTTC.

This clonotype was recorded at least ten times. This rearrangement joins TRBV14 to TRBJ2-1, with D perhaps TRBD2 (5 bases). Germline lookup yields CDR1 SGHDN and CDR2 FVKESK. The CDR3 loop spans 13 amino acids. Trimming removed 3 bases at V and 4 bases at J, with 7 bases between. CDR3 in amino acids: CASSQRVYNEQFF. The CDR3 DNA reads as TGTGCCAGCAGCCAGCGGGTATACAATGAGCAGTTCTTC.

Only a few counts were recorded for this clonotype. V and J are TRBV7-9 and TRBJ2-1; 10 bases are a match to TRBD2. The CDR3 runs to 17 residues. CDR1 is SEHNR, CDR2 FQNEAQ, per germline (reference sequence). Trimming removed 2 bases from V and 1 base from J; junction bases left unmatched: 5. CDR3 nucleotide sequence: TGTGCCAGCAGCTTATCCCTAGCGGGAGCTTCCTACAATGAGCAGTTCTTC. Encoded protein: CASSLSLAGASYNEQFF.

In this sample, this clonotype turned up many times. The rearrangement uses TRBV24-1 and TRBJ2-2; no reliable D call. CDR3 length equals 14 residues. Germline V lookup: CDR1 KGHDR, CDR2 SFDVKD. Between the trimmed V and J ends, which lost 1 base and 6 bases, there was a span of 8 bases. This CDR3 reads CATSDFGFSGELFF. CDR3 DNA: TGTGCCACCAGTGATTTTGGCTTTTCCGGGGAGCTGTTTTTT.

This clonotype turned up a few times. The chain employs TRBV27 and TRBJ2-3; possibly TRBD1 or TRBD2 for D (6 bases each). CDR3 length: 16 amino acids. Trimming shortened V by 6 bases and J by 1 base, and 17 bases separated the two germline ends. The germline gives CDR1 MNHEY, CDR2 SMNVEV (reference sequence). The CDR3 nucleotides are TGTGCCAGCAGCTCCTATAGGGGGGAGGGCACAGATACGCAGTATTTT. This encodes CASSSYRGEGTDTQYF.